This T cell receptor beta chain was retrieved from a study of blood T cell repertoires in COVID-19. Across the study: Both acute and convalescent COVID-19 samples were obtained from the United States, Italy and Spain. From T cells, B-cell-depleted T cells, or PBMCs came the material, which was cDNA or gDNA.

Authors' methods: Nucleated cell number was recorded as an estimate derived from reference gene primer amplification. Generated by immunoSEQ multiplex PCR, the TCRdb table keeps only in-frame clones and is missing some. V, J and clone size were drawn from that table, and D and trimming were deduced from the DNA. The table records approximately 400,000 clones, around 90% of them present only once. The specimen sequenced was peripheral blood. This clonotype originated in a man aged 35 to 55 with acute or convalescent COVID-19.

The CDR3 DNA reads TGCGCCAGCTCCCGGACAGGGGGTGTTAACGGGGAGCTGTTTTTT. This codes for CASSRTGGVNGELFF. The chain recombines TRBV5-1 with TRBJ2-2; 10 positions agree with TRBD1. The CDR3 length is 15 residues. Germline assignment: CDR1 SGHRS and CDR2 YFSETQ. The trim removed 7 bases at V and 7 bases at J, leaving 10 bases unmatched.